This T cell receptor (beta chain) was sequenced for a study of OX40 agonist ivuxolimab in advanced cancers. At the level of the study: An agonistic anti-OX40 (CD134) antibody, ivuxolimab, was used to treat the patients.

Measured with immunoSEQ multiplex PCR; TCRdb has only the in-frame clones, and not every one. The data show approximately 81,000 clones, with approximately 90% seen just once and more than 0.45% held by the top ten. This CDR3 contains 14 residues. Germline values: CDR1 MNHEY, CDR2 SVGAGI. The V end lost 6 bases, the J end lost 3 bases, and 12 bases lay between the germline ends. The rearrangement joins TRBV6-5 to TRBJ1-3; no firm D call. Sequencing used CD4+ or CD8+ T cells sorted from blood, obtained in a trial of the OX40 agonist ivuxolimab. This receptor was identified in an adult with an advanced solid tumor such as melanoma, head and neck, liver or kidney cancer. The chain's CDR3 is CASSSPADGNTIYF. The CDR3 nucleotides are TGTGCCAGCAGCTCCCCGGCCGATGGAAACACCATATATTTT.